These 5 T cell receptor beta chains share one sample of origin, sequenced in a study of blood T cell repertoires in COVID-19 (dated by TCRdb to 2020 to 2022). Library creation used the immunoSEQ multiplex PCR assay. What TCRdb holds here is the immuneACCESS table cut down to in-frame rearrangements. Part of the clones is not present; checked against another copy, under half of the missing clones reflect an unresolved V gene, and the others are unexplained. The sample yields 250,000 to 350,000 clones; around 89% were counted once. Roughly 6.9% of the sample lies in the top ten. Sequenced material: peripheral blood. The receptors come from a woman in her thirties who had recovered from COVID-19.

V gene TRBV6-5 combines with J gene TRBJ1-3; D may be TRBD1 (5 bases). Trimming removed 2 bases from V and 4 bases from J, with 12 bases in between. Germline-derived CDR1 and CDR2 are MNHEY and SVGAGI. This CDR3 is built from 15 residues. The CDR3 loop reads CASSYGGAGGNTIYF. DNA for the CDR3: TGTGCCAGCAGTTACGGAGGGGCGGGAGGAAACACCATATATTTT.

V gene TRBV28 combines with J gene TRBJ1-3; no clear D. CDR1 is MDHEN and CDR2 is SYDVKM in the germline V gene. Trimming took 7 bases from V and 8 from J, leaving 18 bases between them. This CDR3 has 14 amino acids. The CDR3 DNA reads TGTGCCAGCAACGGCGCAGGAGCGGGATACACCATATATTTT. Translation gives CASNGAGAGYTIYF.

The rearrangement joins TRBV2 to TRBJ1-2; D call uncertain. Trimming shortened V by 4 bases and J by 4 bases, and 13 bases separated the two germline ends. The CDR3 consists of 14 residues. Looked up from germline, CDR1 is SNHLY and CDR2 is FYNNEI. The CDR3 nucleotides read TGTGCCAGCAGTGTTTCAACAGTAAGCTATGGCTACACCTTC. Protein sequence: CASSVSTVSYGYTF. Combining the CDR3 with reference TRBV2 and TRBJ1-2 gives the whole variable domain EPEVTQTPSHQVTQMGQEVILRCVPISNHLYFYWYRQILGQKVEFLVSFYNNEISEKSEIFDDQFSVERPDGSNFTLKIRSTKLEDSAMYFCASSVSTVSYGYTFGSGTRLTVV.

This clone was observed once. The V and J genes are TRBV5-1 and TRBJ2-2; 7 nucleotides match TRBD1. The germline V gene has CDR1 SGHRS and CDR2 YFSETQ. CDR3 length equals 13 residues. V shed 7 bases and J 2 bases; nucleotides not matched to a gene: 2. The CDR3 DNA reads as TGCGCCAGCCGACAGGGAAACACCGGGGAGCTGTTTTTT. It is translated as CASRQGNTGELFF.

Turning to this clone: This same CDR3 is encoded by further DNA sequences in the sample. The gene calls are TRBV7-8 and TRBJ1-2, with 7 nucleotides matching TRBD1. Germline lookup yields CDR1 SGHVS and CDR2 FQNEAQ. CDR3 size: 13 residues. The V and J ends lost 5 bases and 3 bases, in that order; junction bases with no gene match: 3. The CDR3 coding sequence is TGTGCCAGCAGCCCCACAGGGGACTATGGCTACACCTTC. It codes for CASSPTGDYGYTF. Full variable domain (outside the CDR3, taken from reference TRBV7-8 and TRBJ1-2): GAGVSQSPRYKVAKRGQDVALRCDPISGHVSLFWYQQALGQGPEFLTYFQNEAQLDKSGLPSDRFFAERPEGSVSTLKIQRTQQEDSAVYLCASSPTGDYGYTFGSGTRLTVV.